These 21 T cell receptor beta chains were sequenced from one sample in a study of blood T cell repertoires in COVID-19. Produced via immunoSEQ multiplex PCR; TCRdb's table is partial and in-frame only. The sample holds 250,000 or so clones, around nine tenths seen once. Sequencing was carried out using peripheral blood. These receptors all stem from a man aged 40-49 years with active or convalescent COVID-19.

The chain recombines TRBV5-1 with TRBJ1-1, with D perhaps TRBD1 (6 bases). V was trimmed by 0 bases and J by 2 bases, leaving 14 bases between them. The germline CDR1 and CDR2 sequences are SGHRS and YFSETQ. The CDR3 is made up of 16 amino acids. The CDR3 spells CASSLVQGTINTEAFF. The CDR3 nucleotides read TGCGCCAGCAGCTTGGTGCAGGGGACCATTAACACTGAAGCTTTCTTT. Full variable domain (remainder filled in from reference TRBV5-1 and TRBJ1-1): KAGVTQTPRYLIKTRGQQVTLSCSPISGHRSVSWYQQTPGQGLQFLFEYFSETQRNKGNFPGRFSGRQFSNSRSEMNVSTLELGDSALYLCASSLVQGTINTEAFFGQGTRLTVV.

The gene calls are TRBV5-4 and TRBJ2-3, with 10 bases that match TRBD2. With V trimmed by 8 bases and J by 4 bases, 10 bases remained unmatched. Germline assignment: CDR1 SGHNT and CDR2 YYREEE (reference sequence). CDR3 size: 15 residues. The CDR3 loop reads CASEDQREGPDTQYF. The CDR3 DNA follows: TGTGCCAGTGAAGACCAGCGGGAGGGACCAGATACGCAGTATTTT.

The chain links TRBV5-1 to TRBJ1-2; 8 bases are a match to TRBD1. The germline gives CDR1 SGHRS, CDR2 YFSETQ. V shed 1 base, J shed 7 bases, and the junction held 9 bases outside the gene matches. The CDR3 consists of 15 residues. The CDR3 DNA follows: TGCGCCAGCAGCTTGAGGCGTGACAGGGGCTCTGGCTACACCTTC. Its translation is CASSLRRDRGSGYTF. Based on the CDR3 plus reference TRBV5-1 and TRBJ1-2, the full variable domain is KAGVTQTPRYLIKTRGQQVTLSCSPISGHRSVSWYQQTPGQGLQFLFEYFSETQRNKGNFPGRFSGRQFSNSRSEMNVSTLELGDSALYLCASSLRRDRGSGYTFGSGTRLTVV.

The chain combines TRBV7-9 with TRBJ2-1; 9 positions match TRBD2. Germline assignment: CDR1 SEHNR and CDR2 FQNEAQ (reference sequence). V dropped 7 bases and J dropped 5; count of bases not matched to a gene: 6. The CDR3 spans 14 residues. The CDR3 loop reads CASKVAGGNNEQFF. As DNA, the CDR3 is TGTGCCAGCAAGGTGGCGGGGGGGAACAATGAGCAGTTCTTC.

The rearrangement links TRBV11-2 to TRBJ1-2, with D perhaps matching TRBD1 (6 bases). The V end lost 5 bases, the J end lost 2 bases, and 15 bases lay between the germline ends. The length of the CDR3 is 15 residues. The germline gives CDR1 SGHAT, CDR2 FQNNGV. The CDR3 DNA reads TGTGCCAGCAGCGTCGGGGCAGGGGCGAACTATGGCTACACCTTC. It yields the protein CASSVGAGANYGYTF.

The chain recombines TRBV13 with TRBJ2-2; TRBD1 matches 9 bases. The CDR3 sequence is 18 residues long. The V gene's germline CDR1 is PRHDT and CDR2 FYEKMQ (reference sequence). The V segment lost 1 base and the J segment 4 bases; nucleotides outside the gene matches: 10. In DNA, the CDR3 is TGTGCCAGCAGCTTAGCGACAGGGGGGAACTCCCCCACCGGGGAGCTGTTTTTT. Its protein product is CASSLATGGNSPTGELFF. The full variable domain, completed using reference TRBV13 and TRBJ2-2, is AAGVIQSPRHLIKEKRETATLKCYPIPRHDTVYWYQQGPGQDPQFLISFYEKMQSDKGSIPDRFSAQQFSDYHSELNMSSLELGDSALYFCASSLATGGNSPTGELFFGEGSRLTVL.

This sequence joins TRBV6-5 and TRBJ2-7; TRBD2 might be the D (5 bases). In germline, CDR1 is MNHEY, CDR2 SVGAGI. The CDR3 length is 15 residues. Deletions cut 6 bases from V and 3 bases from J, with 18 bases between. This chain's CDR3 is CASRDDPGSVYEQYF. The CDR3 bases are TGTGCCAGCAGGGACGACCCGGGGTCAGTCTACGAGCAGTACTTC.

The chain has TRBV5-1 and TRBJ2-3; 8 nucleotides match TRBD1. Germline trimming cut 6 bases from V and 6 bases from J; bases unmatched to any gene: 9. Germline V gene lookup returns CDR1 SGHRS and CDR2 YFSETQ. This CDR3 contains 14 residues. This CDR3 reads CASTLDRVEDTQYF. The CDR3 DNA is TGCGCCAGCACATTGGACAGGGTGGAGGATACGCAGTATTTT.

This clone has just one count. The V and J genes are TRBV30 and TRBJ2-2; the match to TRBD2 covers 7 bases. The germline gives CDR1 GTSNPN, CDR2 SVGIG (reference sequence). CDR3 size: 17 residues. V trimming: 3 bases; J trimming: 4 bases; junction bases outside the gene matches: 14. The CDR3 nucleotides read TGTGCCTGGAGCGCCGCGCGGGGAGGGTGGGGCACCGGGGAGCTGTTTTTT. Protein sequence: CAWSAARGGWGTGELFF. The full variable domain, completed using reference TRBV30 and TRBJ2-2, is SQTIHQWPATLVQPVGSPLSLECTVEGTSNPNLYWYRQAAGRGLQLLFYSVGIGQISSEVPQNLSASRPQDRQFILSSKKLLLSDSGFYLCAWSAARGGWGTGELFFGEGSRLTVL.

The chain has TRBV13 and TRBJ1-2, with a weak D call TRBD1 (5 bases). V lost 5 bases to trimming and J lost 5 bases, with 15 bases between them. The V gene's germline CDR1 is PRHDT and CDR2 FYEKMQ (reference sequence). The CDR3 sequence is 14 residues long. CDR3 sequence: CASSLKQGDYGYTF. The CDR3 DNA sequence: TGTGCCAGCAGCCTTAAGCAGGGTGATTATGGCTACACCTTC.

V usage is TRBV4-2 and J usage is TRBJ1-2, with D perhaps matching TRBD1 (6 bases). Trimming pared 5 bases from V and 7 bases from J, leaving 20 bases between. Germline loops: CDR1 LGHNA, CDR2 YNFKEQ. This CDR3 spans 15 amino acids. CDR3 residues: CASSDRDKGGSGYTF. As DNA, the CDR3 is TGTGCCAGCAGCGACCGGGACAAGGGGGGGAGTGGCTACACCTTC.

This chain connects TRBV19 to TRBJ2-7, with 8 nucleotides matching TRBD2. In germline, CDR1 is LNHDA, CDR2 SQIVND (reference sequence). Trimming removed 3 bases from V and 6 bases from J; junction bases left unmatched: 7. CDR3 length: 14 residues. CDR3 nucleotide sequence: TGTGCCAGTAGTATGTCGACGGGAGGGGGCGAGCAGTACTTC. This sequence encodes CASSMSTGGGEQYF.

The chain joins TRBV2 to TRBJ1-6; 7 bases match TRBD1. The CDR3 is made up of 15 amino acids. Germline CDR1 SNHLY, CDR2 FYNNEI. V trimming: 6 bases; J trimming: 4 bases; junction bases outside the gene matches: 6. In DNA, the CDR3 is TGTGCCAGCAGAACCGGGACAGAATATAATTCACCCCTCCACTTT. Translated, it gives CASRTGTEYNSPLHF.

The rearrangement joins TRBV7-3 to TRBJ2-3; 7 bases are shared with TRBD1. This CDR3 has 16 amino acids. The J segment lost 2 bases and the V segment lost 0 bases, leaving 5 bases of the junction unmatched. Germline V gene lookup returns CDR1 SGHTA and CDR2 FQGTGA. In nucleotides, the CDR3 is TGTGCCAGCAGCTTAACGGCAGGGGGATTCACAGATACGCAGTATTTT. Amino acids: CASSLTAGGFTDTQYF.

The V and J genes are TRBV3-1 (or the pseudogene TRBV3-2) and TRBJ2-2; 7 bases agree with TRBD2. From germline, CDR1 is LGHDT and CDR2 YNNKEL (reference sequence). After removal of 5 bases from V and 2 bases from J, the junction contained 11 bases not matched to a gene. The CDR3 loop spans 17 amino acids. CDR3 bases: TGTGCCAGCAGCGCGTCACTAGCGCATGTAAACACCGGGGAGCTGTTTTTT. This sequence encodes CASSASLAHVNTGELFF.

The chain uses TRBV6-5 and TRBJ1-1, with D possibly matching TRBD1 (5 bases). Between the trimmed V and J ends, which lost 6 bases and 4 bases, there was a span of 15 bases. The CDR3 extends over 14 amino acids. Germline-derived CDR1 and CDR2 are MNHEY and SVGAGI. CDR3 coding DNA: TGTGCCAGCAGACCCAGGGAAAGGGGCACTGAAGCTTTCTTT. Translation: CASRPRERGTEAFF.

The rearrangement joins TRBV5-4 to TRBJ1-2, with 10 bases matching TRBD1. The CDR3 consists of 14 residues. Germline lookup yields CDR1 SGHNT and CDR2 YYREEE (reference sequence). Unmatched junction bases numbered 3, after V lost 4 bases and J lost 3 bases. Written as DNA, the CDR3 is TGTGCCAGCAGCCCCGGGACAGGGGACTATGGCTACACCTTC. Its translation is CASSPGTGDYGYTF.

This chain joins TRBV11-3 and TRBJ2-3, with 9 bases lining up with TRBD2. The CDR3 sequence is 16 residues long. J gave up 4 bases and V 5 bases, and 10 bases lay outside the gene matches. The germline CDR1 and CDR2 sequences are SGHNT and YENEEA. CDR3 residues: CASSNGGGGAADTQYF. The CDR3 DNA follows: TGTGCCAGCAGCAATGGGGGCGGGGGGGCCGCAGATACGCAGTATTTT.

The V gene is TRBV10-3, the J gene TRBJ1-2; 7 nucleotides agree with TRBD1. The CDR3 is made up of 14 amino acids. Germline V gives CDR1 ENHRY, CDR2 SYGVKD. V lost 6 bases and J lost 2; bases outside the gene matches: 6. CDR3 sequence: CAIRGTVKNYGYTF. The CDR3 DNA is TGTGCCATCAGAGGGACAGTCAAAAACTATGGCTACACCTTC.

This clone was picked up one time. This chain joins TRBV4-1 and TRBJ2-1; TRBD1 is a possible D gene (5 bases). The V gene lost 2 bases and the J gene lost 8 bases, with 10 bases spanning the gap. The CDR3 contains 13 residues. CDR1 and CDR2 (germline): MGHRA, YSYEKL. CDR3 DNA sequence: TGCGCCAGCAGCCAATTCAGGGTCCATGAGCAGTTCTTC. It translates to CASSQFRVHEQFF.

V usage is TRBV6-5 and J usage is TRBJ1-1, with 7 positions matching TRBD1. After removal of 0 bases from V and 4 bases from J, the junction contained 5 bases not matched to a gene. The CDR3 extends over 15 amino acids. Looked up from germline, CDR1 is MNHEY and CDR2 is SVGAGI. The CDR3 reads CASSYSRQGGTEAFF. CDR3 bases: TGTGCCAGCAGTTACTCGCGACAGGGTGGCACTGAAGCTTTCTTT.